This passage covers 29 T cell receptor beta chains from one sample sequenced in a study of OX40 agonist ivuxolimab in advanced cancers. Assay used: immunoSEQ multiplex PCR; TCRdb lists only in-frame clones, some missing. The table includes 70,000 or so clones, about 85% detected once. Material: CD4+ or CD8+ T cells sorted from blood, obtained in a trial of the OX40 agonist ivuxolimab. The receptor set was obtained from an adult with an advanced solid tumor such as melanoma, head and neck, liver or kidney cancer.

The V gene is TRBV11-2, the J gene TRBJ2-5; tentative D call: TRBD2 (6 bases). Trimming removed 10 bases at V and 5 bases at J, with 14 bases between. The CDR3 has 12 amino acids. Germline CDR1 reads SGHAT; CDR2 reads FQNNGV. CDR3 coding DNA: TGTGCCACCGCACGGGGGAGGGAGACCCAGTACTTC. Its protein is CATARGRETQYF.

This clone came up a few times. The chain uses TRBV6-1 and TRBJ1-5; D is ambiguous. Germline CDR1 is MNHNS and CDR2 is SASEGT. V dropped 6 bases and J dropped 0 bases, with 9 bases sitting between them. This CDR3 is 14 amino acids long. The CDR3 sequence is CASSGFYSNQPQHF. CDR3 DNA: TGTGCCAGCAGCGGGTTCTATAGCAATCAGCCCCAGCATTTT.

This sequence joins TRBV4-1 and TRBJ1-2, with TRBD1 matching 7 bases. The trim removed 0 bases at V and 4 bases at J, leaving 8 bases unmatched. The CDR3 length is 16 residues. Germline CDR1 MGHRA, CDR2 YSYEKL. Here the CDR3 DNA reads TGCGCCAGCAGCCAAGATGGCCCAGGGGGAGGCTATGGCTACACCTTC. This translates into CASSQDGPGGGYGYTF.

This sequence joins TRBV2 and TRBJ1-1; the D gene is possibly TRBD1 (5 bases). The CDR3 is 15 amino acids. The germline CDR1 and CDR2 sequences are SNHLY and FYNNEI. Between the trimmed V and J ends, which lost 7 bases and 4 bases, there was a span of 19 bases. The CDR3 here is CASNSMEGMGTEAFF. In nucleotides, the CDR3 is TGTGCCAGCAATTCTATGGAGGGGATGGGCACTGAAGCTTTCTTT.

The chain joins TRBV27 to TRBJ1-5, with a tentative D call TRBD1 (6 bases). Between the trimmed V and J ends, which lost 8 bases and 1 base, there was a span of 18 bases. The CDR3 is 16 residues long. Germline V lookup: CDR1 MNHEY, CDR2 SMNVEV (reference sequence). The CDR3 loop is CASSPEGGKSNQPQHF. The CDR3 DNA follows: TGTGCCAGCTCCCCCGAGGGGGGAAAAAGCAATCAGCCCCAGCATTTT.

V is TRBV28 and J is TRBJ1-5; D may be TRBD1 (6 bases). CDR1 is MDHEN, CDR2 SYDVKM, per germline. CDR3 size: 17 residues. The V end lost 2 bases, the J end lost 8 bases, and 22 bases lay between the germline ends. The CDR3 loop is CASSLPGGAGRTEPQHF. The CDR3 DNA follows: TGTGCCAGCAGTTTACCCGGGGGGGCAGGGAGGACGGAGCCCCAGCATTTT.

The chain employs TRBV10-3 and TRBJ2-3; TRBD2 might be the D (5 bases). V was shortened by 6 bases and J by 1 base, with 17 bases between the two germline ends. The germline V gene has CDR1 ENHRY and CDR2 SYGVKD. CDR3 length equals 16 residues. CDR3 DNA sequence: TGTGCCATCAGCGCTACTAGAAAGGAGGGCACAGATACGCAGTATTTT. Its protein is CAISATRKEGTDTQYF.

V usage is TRBV11-2 and J usage is TRBJ2-1, with D unclear. The V end lost 4 bases, the J end lost 10 bases, and 8 bases lay between the germline ends. The V gene's germline CDR1 is SGHAT and CDR2 FQNNGV. The CDR3 extends over 11 amino acids. The CDR3 sequence is CASSSAYEQFF. As DNA, the CDR3 is TGTGCCAGCAGCTCGGCTTACGAGCAGTTCTTC.

The chain has TRBV19 and TRBJ1-1; tentatively, D is TRBD1 (5 bases). The CDR3 has 14 amino acids. The germline gives CDR1 LNHDA, CDR2 SQIVND (reference sequence). V lost 7 bases, J lost 1 base, and 13 bases lay in between. CDR3 amino acids: CASTPGPANTEAFF. The CDR3 nucleotides are TGTGCCAGTACCCCAGGGCCCGCGAACACTGAAGCTTTCTTT.

This clone was recorded once. CDR3 nucleotides: TGTGCCAGTAGTATACGGACTAGGATAAGCTCCTACAATGAGCAGTTCTTC. Translation gives CASSIRTRISSYNEQFF. The J gene is TRBJ2-1, the V gene TRBV19; 7 bases map to TRBD2. The CDR3 has 17 amino acids. V dropped 2 bases and J dropped 0; count of bases not matched to a gene: 7. CDR1 and CDR2 (germline): LNHDA, SQIVND (reference sequence).

The chain recombines TRBV14 with TRBJ2-5; no definite D call. Deletions cut 2 bases from V and 2 bases from J, with 12 bases between. The V gene's germline CDR1 is SGHDN and CDR2 FVKESK. This CDR3 has 15 residues. The CDR3 sequence is CASSQTGQPQETQYF. In nucleotides, the CDR3 is TGTGCCAGCAGCCAAACCGGTCAGCCGCAAGAGACCCAGTACTTC.

The V and J genes are TRBV7-2 and TRBJ2-2; tentatively, D is TRBD1 (5 bases). Germline CDR1 reads SGHTA; CDR2 reads FQGNSA. V gave up 1 base and J gave up 5 bases, with 8 bases separating them. This CDR3 spans 14 amino acids. The CDR3 loop reads CASSLDRLTGELFF. The CDR3 DNA follows: TGTGCCAGCAGCTTAGACAGGTTGACCGGGGAGCTGTTTTTT.

This chain joins TRBV29-1 and TRBJ2-7; 10 nucleotides align to TRBD2. The ends lost 4 bases at V and 3 bases at J; junction bases unmatched: 3. This CDR3 region has 13 residues. Germline CDR1 and CDR2: SQVTM and ANQGSEA. In DNA, the CDR3 is TGCAGCGTTGGAGCTAGCGGGGGCTACGAGCAGTACTTC. It translates to CSVGASGGYEQYF.

The chain couples TRBV14 to TRBJ1-1, with TRBD1 as a possible D gene (5 bases). The V end was cut by 0 bases, the J end by 1 base, with 15 bases between. Germline-derived CDR1 and CDR2 are SGHDN and FVKESK. The CDR3 loop spans 17 amino acids. The CDR3 region is CASSQERGGGSNTEAFF. The CDR3, as DNA: TGTGCCAGCAGCCAAGAGAGGGGTGGGGGGTCGAACACTGAAGCTTTCTTT.

V and J are TRBV5-4 and TRBJ2-3, with 12 bases aligning to TRBD2. The V segment lost 9 bases and the J segment 0 bases; nucleotides outside the gene matches: 8. The germline V gene has CDR1 SGHNT and CDR2 YYREEE (reference sequence). The CDR3 covers 16 residues. The CDR3 DNA reads TGTGCCATCCCACTAGCGGGAGGCGCTAGCACAGATACGCAGTATTTT. Its translation is CAIPLAGGASTDTQYF. Complete variable domain (other parts from reference TRBV5-4 and TRBJ2-3): ETGVTQSPTHLIKTRGQQVTLRCSSQSGHNTVSWYQQALGQGPQFIFQYYREEENGRGNFPPRFSGLQFPNYSSELNVNALELDDSALYLCAIPLAGGASTDTQYFGPGTRLTVL.

This rearrangement joins TRBV6-1 to TRBJ1-2, with D uncertain. Germline V lookup: CDR1 MNHNS, CDR2 SASEGT. This CDR3 is 14 amino acids long. V lost 3 bases and J 4 bases, leaving 12 bases between the germline ends. The CDR3 nucleotides are TGTGCCAGCAGTGATACCGACAAAGCCTATGGCTACACCTTC. Translation: CASSDTDKAYGYTF.

The V call is TRBV7-9, the J call TRBJ2-5; no definite D call. Deletions cut 5 bases from V and 1 base from J, with 8 bases between. This CDR3 is built from 13 residues. Per germline, CDR1 SEHNR and CDR2 FQNEAQ (reference sequence). CDR3 sequence reads: CASSRPGQETQYF. The DNA for the CDR3 is TGTGCCAGCAGCCGGCCCGGCCAAGAGACCCAGTACTTC.

This chain connects TRBV5-1 to TRBJ1-2; tentative D call: TRBD1 (6 bases). The V and J ends lost 3 bases and 2 bases respectively, with 11 bases between them. The CDR3 runs to 14 residues. Per germline, CDR1 SGHRS and CDR2 YFSETQ. In DNA, the CDR3 is TGCGCCAGCAGCTCACAGGGCGGGAACTATGGCTACACCTTC. Protein sequence: CASSSQGGNYGYTF. The full variable domain, completed using reference TRBV5-1 and TRBJ1-2, is KAGVTQTPRYLIKTRGQQVTLSCSPISGHRSVSWYQQTPGQGLQFLFEYFSETQRNKGNFPGRFSGRQFSNSRSEMNVSTLELGDSALYLCASSSQGGNYGYTFGSGTRLTVV.

The J gene is TRBJ2-2, the V gene TRBV6-4; D is unresolved. The V gene lost 0 bases and the J gene lost 7 bases, with 9 bases spanning the gap. CDR3 length equals 14 residues. CDR1 is MRHNA, CDR2 SNTAGT, per germline. CDR3 region: CASSDSGDNGELFF. CDR3 sequence (DNA): TGTGCCAGCAGTGACTCCGGTGATAACGGGGAGCTGTTTTTT.

The rearrangement joins TRBV2 to TRBJ2-1; a possible D gene is TRBD2 (5 bases). This CDR3 comprises 14 residues. The V end was cut by 7 bases, the J end by 0 bases, with 10 bases between. Germline values: CDR1 SNHLY, CDR2 FYNNEI. The DNA of the CDR3 is TGTGCCAGCATAAGTGGGAGCTCCTACAATGAGCAGTTCTTC. This sequence encodes CASISGSSYNEQFF.

The V call is TRBV4-2, the J call TRBJ2-7; either TRBD1 or TRBD2 may supply D (5 bases each). CDR1 is LGHNA and CDR2 is YNFKEQ in the germline V gene. This CDR3 region has 16 residues. V was shortened by 1 base and J by 3 bases, with 16 bases between the two germline ends. As DNA, the CDR3 is TGTGCCAGCAGCCAAGCTCTCCGGGACCCCAACTACGAGCAGTACTTC. Encoded protein: CASSQALRDPNYEQYF.

This chain links TRBV6-1 with TRBJ2-1, with D possibly matching TRBD2 (6 bases). The germline CDR1 and CDR2 sequences are MNHNS and SASEGT. This CDR3 spans 15 amino acids. V was shortened by 2 bases and J by 2 bases, with 10 bases between the two germline ends. The CDR3 DNA follows: TGTGCCAGCAGTGAACAGGGAGGTCCCTACAATGAGCAGTTCTTC. Its translation is CASSEQGGPYNEQFF.

J is TRBJ2-7 and V is TRBV29-1, with 7 bases that match TRBD1. Germline V gives CDR1 SQVTM, CDR2 ANQGSEA. J gave up 2 bases and V 7 bases, and 5 bases lay outside the gene matches. The CDR3 loop spans 12 amino acids. The CDR3 DNA is TGCAGCGCCGGGGACAGACCCTACGAGCAGTACTTC. Residues: CSAGDRPYEQYF.

The chain uses TRBV5-1 and TRBJ2-7, with TRBD1 matching 9 bases. The CDR3 extends over 15 amino acids. Germline-derived CDR1 and CDR2 are SGHRS and YFSETQ. V was pared by 4 bases and J by 1 base, with 6 bases of the junction left unmatched. CDR3 coding DNA: TGCGCCAGCAGCGCGACCGGGACAGGGTCCTACGAGCAGTACTTC. Encoded protein: CASSATGTGSYEQYF.

J is TRBJ2-7 and V is TRBV28; 7 bases align to TRBD1. The V gene's germline CDR1 is MDHEN and CDR2 SYDVKM. Trimming took 0 bases from V and 2 from J; bases not matched to a gene: 1. The CDR3 consists of 14 residues. The CDR3 protein is CASSLWTGTYEQYF. The CDR3 DNA is TGTGCCAGCAGTTTATGGACAGGGACCTACGAGCAGTACTTC.

This chain joins TRBV11-1 and TRBJ2-6; no reliable D call. Trimming removed 5 bases from V and 0 bases from J, with 5 bases in between. The CDR3 covers 14 residues. CDR1 and CDR2 from the germline V gene are SGHAT and FQDESV (reference sequence). The CDR3 DNA reads TGTGCCAGCAGCCGGAGCTCTGGGGCCAACGTCCTGACTTTC. It yields the protein CASSRSSGANVLTF.

The chain couples TRBV11-2 to TRBJ2-4, with 7 bases identical to TRBD2. The CDR3 length is 12 residues. CDR1 is SGHAT, CDR2 FQNNGV, per germline. Trimming cost V 5 bases and J 12 bases; bases outside gene matches: 7. The chain's CDR3 is CASSPNLAAQYF. CDR3 DNA: TGTGCCAGCAGCCCTAACCTAGCGGCTCAGTACTTC.

The chain is built from TRBV29-1 and TRBJ2-1, with D perhaps TRBD1 (6 bases). The CDR3 is made up of 15 amino acids. CDR1 is SQVTM, CDR2 ANQGSEA, per germline. V dropped 5 bases and J dropped 2 bases, with 16 bases sitting between them. This CDR3 reads CSVLLATGAYNEQFF. CDR3 bases: TGCAGCGTTCTTCTGGCGACAGGTGCCTACAATGAGCAGTTCTTC.

J is TRBJ1-1 and V is TRBV6-5; D is unclear. Trimming stripped 5 bases from V and 2 bases from J, with 6 bases between. The germline CDR1 and CDR2 sequences are MNHEY and SVGAGI. This CDR3 region has 12 residues. CDR3 sequence reads: CASSVLNTEAFF. The CDR3 DNA sequence: TGTGCCAGCAGTGTCCTAAACACTGAAGCTTTCTTT.